Listed here is a single TCR beta chain. At least ten counts were recorded for this clone. Its antigen is still unknown. Read data end 3 residues before the CDR3 end; the end is taken from the germline J gene. Equivalent amounts of genomic DNA from CVID and control samples were used as sequencing input. For every sample, a 60 bp segment covering the rearranged TCRbeta CDR3 region was amplified and then sequenced. The immunoSEQ assay, a bias-corrected multiplex PCR with high-throughput sequencing, was employed for TCRbeta amplification. In the authors' own workflow: Every unique nucleotide sequence was considered a clone and was annotated with V, D and J genes, copy number and frequency. Sequences were labeled productive if in frame, and non-productive if out of frame or containing stop codons. As previously described, Shannon's entropy was used to calculate clonality. Mean CDR3 Kyte-Doolittle hydropathy was derived from the predicted amino acid sequences of productive clones. The R hclust function was used to hierarchically cluster scaled V gene usage with Manhattan distance and complete linkage. To assess clone sharing by CDR3 amino acid sequence, 12 repertoires per group were resampled over 100 rounds. The repertoires were searched for around 65 published EBV-specific and roughly 240 published CMV-specific TCRbeta sequences. Analysis left out two CVID samples that produced under 10,000 sequences, so 45 or so CVID repertoires remained. What TCRdb holds here is the immuneACCESS table cut down to in-frame rearrangements. Part of the clones is not present; checked against another copy, under half of the missing clones reflect an unresolved V gene, and the others are unexplained. D and trimming were read from the DNA, whereas the V and J calls and clone size are those reported in that table. This sample has approximately 75,000 clones in the table, none counted a single time. The ten most abundant clones make up 0.8% of the sample.

This sample is drawn from a study of T cell clonality in common variable immunodeficiency (dated by TCRdb to the mid-2010s). Findings and caveats that apply to the study as a whole: According to the authors, finding the cause of the higher clonality in CVID would require sequencing the repertoires of T cell subpopulations. Increased TCRbeta clonality was found in CVID subjects compared with healthy controls (t-test p = 0.018), with the increase being most characteristic of about a third of subjects. Reportedly, TCRbeta sequences from CVID had fewer deletions and N-nucleotide insertions, and highly modified clones with 13 or more V deletions were absent from CVID. Patient heterogeneity within the CVID cohort put limits on correlating repertoire features with clinical complications. Healthy controls shared more TCRbeta clones with each other than CVID subjects shared among themselves (p < 0.0001). Despite equal DNA input, controls averaged approximately 82,000 unique sequences per sample versus around 30,000 in CVID samples.

The CDR3 runs 15 amino acids, cysteine and phenylalanine included. Shown are 36 bases from within the CDR3, in frame from base 1. According to the germline V gene, CDR1 reads SGHNT and CDR2 reads YENEEA. Clipping removes 4 bases from V and 5 bases from J, with 8 as the unmatched junction base count. Most of the CVID patients and most of the healthy controls were of Caucasian heritage. Heparinized peripheral whole blood samples of about 5 to 8.5 ml were collected from each donor. TCRbeta CDR3 repertoires were sequenced from genomic DNA of adults with common variable immune deficiency (CVID) and healthy adult controls. There were around 22 healthy adult volunteers in the control group (roughly twelve female and roughly 10 male), ranging in age from roughly 23 to 70 years, with a mean age of roughly 35. To isolate peripheral blood mononuclear cells, diluted blood was subjected to density centrifugation over Hypaque 1077 or Ficoll-Paque. Unsorted mononuclear cells served as the source of genomic DNA, which was extracted either by Qiagen column purification or by a centrifugation-based method.

This TCR derives from a person between 18 and 75 years old in good health. The chain is encoded by TRBV11-3 joined to TRBJ2-5, with 9 bases in between that match TRBD1. Material for sequencing was peripheral blood mononuclear cells. The CDR3 DNA, read in part, is TGTGCCAGCAGCTCCCCGACAGGGGGAAAGGAGACC. It encodes CASSSPTGGKET. The whole CDR3 protein reads CASSSPTGGKETQYF.